A few counts support the clone carrying this TCR beta chain. Antigen specificity is unknown. Positive selection with magnetic beads achieved the isolation of CD4+ and CD8+ cells, followed by a flow cytometry check of purity. The data were produced by immunoSEQ multiplex PCR, yet TCRdb's version contains in-frame clones alone and is incomplete. The sample carries about 30,000 clones, 82% recorded once. The data were taken from a study of somatic mutations in cytotoxic T cells in rheumatoid arthritis. Across the study: Patients gave 30 ml EDTA peripheral blood immediately after diagnosis, prior to starting treatment. Among the T-cell populations stained with V beta antibodies, some were separated by flow sorting at nearly 100% purity, including V beta1+ cells whose TCRB was sequenced.

The study's findings and limits: For about an eighth of the roughly 60 patients, a single CD8+ clone accounted for more than 20% of CD8+ cells.

In germline, CDR1 is SEHNR, CDR2 FQNEAQ (reference sequence). Trimming pared 5 bases from V and 11 bases from J, leaving 18 bases between. This CDR3 is 13 amino acids long. The sample taken for sequencing was CD8+ T cells sorted from blood. This chain connects TRBV7-9 to TRBJ1-1, with D possibly TRBD1 on 5 matching bases. The sequence was collected from an adult with rheumatoid arthritis. In DNA, the CDR3 is TGTGCCAGCAGCCCCGGGGAGGGGCGGGTGGCTTTCTTT. It encodes CASSPGEGRVAFF.